This T cell receptor beta chain was recovered during a study of T cell responses to AZD1222 COVID-19 vaccine. The study's findings and limits: Donors were chiefly white British, with a greater number of females, and clonal diversity was perhaps underestimated. Spike-specific TCR breadth and depth were elevated following two AZD1222 doses. At 160-218 and 743-854, vaccine-associated CD4 TCRs were dominant, and they spanned spike.

There are 11 residues in the CDR3. Germline CDR1 and CDR2: MDHEN and SYDVKM. V was pared by 4 bases and J by 9 bases, with 7 bases between. The protocol was immunoSEQ multiplex PCR, while the TCRdb copy is restricted to in-frame clones and leaves out a portion. Altogether roughly 53,000 clones are present, 75% to 90% being singletons, with the ten largest covering approximately 19%. As for this clone: Its target is not known.

The starting material was peripheral blood, obtained on day 0 of MenACWY control vaccination. The clonotype originates from an adult in good health. J is TRBJ1-5 and V is TRBV28; no clear D. Here the CDR3 reads CASSYARPQHF. As DNA, the CDR3 is TGTGCCAGCAGTTACGCTCGGCCCCAGCATTTT.